These 19 T cell receptor beta chains came from one sample sequenced in a study of long-term antiretroviral therapy in people with HIV. Running of the v3.0 immunoSEQ assay took place at survey level. TCRdb's table, derived via immunoSEQ multiplex PCR, lists solely in-frame clones and lacks some. In the table there are around 30,000 clones, 95% of which are singletons. This material consisted of unsorted PBMCs, taken 5.3 years after starting antiretroviral therapy. Receptors were obtained from a man younger than 40 with HIV.

The chain couples TRBV18 to TRBJ2-2; D is ambiguous. This CDR3 has 13 residues. Germline V lookup: CDR1 KGHSH, CDR2 LQKENI. Trimming pared 0 bases from V and 7 bases from J, leaving 6 bases between. For the CDR3, the DNA is TGTGCCAGCTCACCACCCCCGCGCGGGGAGCTGTTTTTT. Its protein product is CASSPPPRGELFF.

The rearrangement joins TRBV4-3 to TRBJ2-7; D possibly matches TRBD1 or TRBD2 (5 bases each). The CDR3 spans 15 residues. CDR1 and CDR2 (germline): LGHNA, YSLEER. Trimming removed 0 bases from V and 3 bases from J, with 12 bases in between. The CDR3 DNA sequence: TGCGCCAGCAGCCAAGATCTATGGGACGGCTACGAGCAGTACTTC. Protein: CASSQDLWDGYEQYF.

The J gene is TRBJ2-7, the V gene TRBV10-3; no definite D call. The CDR3 consists of 14 residues. The V gene's germline CDR1 is ENHRY and CDR2 SYGVKD. Trimming took off 2 bases at V and 0 bases at J, with 8 bases between the two ends. The CDR3: CAISEAAASYEQYF. Written as DNA, the CDR3 is TGTGCCATCAGTGAGGCGGCAGCCTCCTACGAGCAGTACTTC.

The rearrangement links TRBV2 to TRBJ2-7; 11 bases are a match to TRBD2. The CDR3 is made up of 17 amino acids. The trim removed 3 bases at V and 3 bases at J, leaving 10 bases unmatched. Per germline, CDR1 SNHLY and CDR2 FYNNEI. Here the CDR3 DNA reads TGTGCCAGCAGTGAGACTAGCGGGACAAACAAAGTCTACGAGCAGTACTTC. It encodes CASSETSGTNKVYEQYF. The full variable domain, its missing parts supplied by reference TRBV2 and TRBJ2-7, is EPEVTQTPSHQVTQMGQEVILRCVPISNHLYFYWYRQILGQKVEFLVSFYNNEISEKSEIFDDQFSVERPDGSNFTLKIRSTKLEDSAMYFCASSETSGTNKVYEQYFGPGTRLTVT.

The chain carries TRBV7-9 and TRBJ1-2; possible D gene TRBD1, 5 bases. V was shortened by 3 bases and J by 7 bases, with 12 bases between the two germline ends. The germline gives CDR1 SEHNR, CDR2 FQNEAQ (reference sequence). This CDR3 has 13 residues. The CDR3 DNA follows: TGTGCCAGCAGCTTGGGAGGGGTCGGTGGCTACACCTTC. Protein product: CASSLGGVGGYTF.

The chain couples TRBV4-1 to TRBJ2-1, with 15 bases lining up with TRBD2. V shed 4 bases and J 5 bases; nucleotides not matched to a gene: 6. The CDR3 covers 17 residues. The germline gives CDR1 MGHRA, CDR2 YSYEKL. CDR3 sequence (DNA): TGCGCCAGCAGCCTGGGACTAGCGGGAGGCCCAAACAATGAGCAGTTCTTC. This translates into CASSLGLAGGPNNEQFF.

The chain carries TRBV19 and TRBJ1-5, with D perhaps TRBD1 (5 bases). Between the trimmed V and J ends, which lost 9 bases and 0 bases, there was a span of 12 bases. The CDR3 spans 14 residues. The germline gives CDR1 LNHDA, CDR2 SQIVND (reference sequence). The CDR3 protein is CASKTVNSNQPQHF. DNA of the CDR3: TGTGCCAGCAAGACAGTGAATAGCAATCAGCCCCAGCATTTT.

The chain recombines TRBV4-3 with TRBJ2-1; TRBD2 might be the D (5 bases). The CDR3 covers 15 residues. Trimming took 4 bases from V and 3 from J, leaving 13 bases between them. Per germline, CDR1 LGHNA and CDR2 YSLEER. CDR3 loop: CASSRSLEGYNEQFF. For the CDR3, the DNA is TGCGCCAGCAGCCGGTCCCTTGAGGGCTACAATGAGCAGTTCTTC.

This chain joins TRBV2 and TRBJ2-5, with D possibly called TRBD1 or TRBD2 (5 bases each). Germline V gene data show CDR1 as SNHLY and CDR2 as FYNNEI. Between the trimmed V and J ends, which lost 2 bases and 3 bases, there was a span of 10 bases. The CDR3 has 14 residues. The CDR3 sequence: CASSEWGRKETQYF. For the CDR3, the DNA is TGTGCCAGCAGTGAATGGGGACGAAAAGAGACCCAGTACTTC.

The chain is built from TRBV7-8 and TRBJ1-5, with TRBD1 as a possible D gene (5 bases). V lost 1 base and J lost 8, with 9 bases in between. Per the germline V gene, CDR1 is SGHVS and CDR2 is FQNEAQ. The CDR3 contains 13 residues. The DNA of the CDR3 is TGTGCCAGCAGCTTAGTTGAAGGGGAGCCCCAGCATTTT. This encodes CASSLVEGEPQHF.

The J gene is TRBJ2-7, the V gene TRBV11-2, with 9 nucleotides matching TRBD2. Germline V lookup: CDR1 SGHAT, CDR2 FQNNGV. The CDR3 covers 15 residues. With V trimmed by 2 bases and J by 4 bases, 6 bases remained unmatched. The CDR3 region has the DNA TGTGCCAGCAGCTTACTAGCGGGGAGTAGTTACGAGCAGTACTTC. Translating it yields CASSLLAGSSYEQYF. Full variable domain (missing parts from reference TRBV11-2 and TRBJ2-7): EAGVAQSPRYKIIEKRQSVAFWCNPISGHATLYWYQQILGQGPKLLIQFQNNGVVDDSQLPKDRFSAERLKGVDSTLKIQPAKLEDSAVYLCASSLLAGSSYEQYFGPGTRLTVT.

This sequence joins TRBV19 and TRBJ1-1; D remains unclear. The length of the CDR3 is 16 residues. Germline V gives CDR1 LNHDA, CDR2 SQIVND (reference sequence). The ends were cut back, 1 base at V and 1 base at J, with 13 bases in the middle. CDR3 DNA: TGTGCCAGTAGTATAGGCTCCCACCCTAAGAACACTGAAGCTTTCTTT. Amino acid sequence: CASSIGSHPKNTEAFF.

Regarding this clone: This sample also contains other DNA sequences that code for the same CDR3. This chain uses TRBV20-1 with TRBJ1-5; D uncertain. The germline V gene encodes CDR1 DFQATT and CDR2 SNEGSKA (reference sequence). The CDR3 is made up of 11 amino acids. V was shortened by 6 bases and J by 0 bases, with 3 bases between the two germline ends. CDR3 sequence (DNA): TGCAGTGCCAGTAGCAATCAGCCCCAGCATTTT. This translates into CSASSNQPQHF.

V gene TRBV15 combines with J gene TRBJ2-5; D gene ambiguous. V was pared by 4 bases and J by 1 base, with 10 bases between. The CDR3 contains 14 residues. The germline V gene has CDR1 LNHNV and CDR2 YYDKDF (reference sequence). In DNA form, the CDR3 reads TGTGCCACCAGCATACCGGAGAGCCAAGAGACCCAGTACTTC. Translating gives CATSIPESQETQYF.

The chain recombines TRBV9 with TRBJ1-5; tentative D call: TRBD1 (5 bases). Germline-derived CDR1 and CDR2 are SGDLS and YYNGEE. V lost 5 bases and J lost 0, with 12 bases in between. This CDR3 has 15 amino acids. The CDR3: CASSPGPYSNQPQHF. As DNA, the CDR3 is TGTGCCAGCAGTCCGGGACCCTATAGCAATCAGCCCCAGCATTTT.

The chain uses TRBV9 and TRBJ2-3; 13 positions agree with TRBD2. From germline, CDR1 is SGDLS and CDR2 YYNGEE. Trimming took 4 bases from V and 10 from J; bases not matched to a gene: 9. The CDR3 covers 15 residues. This CDR3 reads CASSPTSGRPNPQYF. The DNA for the CDR3 is TGTGCCAGCAGCCCGACTAGCGGGAGGCCCAACCCGCAGTATTTT. The full variable domain, its missing parts supplied by reference TRBV9 and TRBJ2-3, is DSGVTQTPKHLITATGQRVTLRCSPRSGDLSVYWYQQSLDQGLQFLIQYYNGEERAKGNILERFSAQQFPDLHSELNLSSLELGDSALYFCASSPTSGRPNPQYFGPGTRLTVL.

The count of this clone is one. The genes are TRBV13 and TRBJ2-1; no firm D call. Deletions cut 3 bases from V and 3 bases from J, with 9 bases between. Germline-derived CDR1 and CDR2 are PRHDT and FYEKMQ (reference sequence). This CDR3 contains 14 residues. This chain's CDR3 is CASSFQDFYNEQFF. CDR3 DNA: TGTGCCAGCAGCTTTCAAGATTTCTACAATGAGCAGTTCTTC.

This rearrangement joins TRBV13 to TRBJ2-7; 14 nucleotides align to TRBD2. CDR1 and CDR2 from the germline V gene are PRHDT and FYEKMQ (reference sequence). The CDR3 is 19 residues long. V lost 4 bases and J lost 3; bases outside the gene matches: 14. In DNA form, the CDR3 reads TGTGCCAGCAGCTCGAGTGGGACTAGCGGGAGCTGGACTGGCTACGAGCAGTACTTC. Translating gives CASSSSGTSGSWTGYEQYF.

The rearrangement links TRBV27 to TRBJ2-7; possibly TRBD2 for D (5 bases). Trimming stripped 5 bases from V and 3 bases from J, with 11 bases between. CDR1 and CDR2 (germline): MNHEY, SMNVEV (reference sequence). The CDR3 contains 13 residues. CDR3 loop: CASSAGGNYEQYF. CDR3 DNA sequence: TGTGCCAGCAGTGCGGGTGGAAACTACGAGCAGTACTTC.